This T cell receptor beta chain was identified during a study of radiation and T cells in renal cell carcinoma. Produced via immunoSEQ multiplex PCR; TCRdb's table is partial and in-frame only. The sample records about 91,000 clones, 70% to 85% being singletons. Study results and limitations: Pretreatment tumor biopsies were lacking, so baseline clonotypes are unknown. Top tumor clonotypes rose in blood 2 weeks post-radiation, then contracted.

Specified time point: baseline pretreatment blood. The sample's treatment: 15 Gy SBRT to primary tumor, nephrectomy 4 weeks later. Blood was sampled at baseline, 2 weeks and 4 weeks after SBRT. The patient's renal cell carcinoma had clear cell pathology. About this clone: Its antigen is not identified.

The CDR3 sequence is 16 residues long. V lost 3 bases and J lost 2; bases outside the gene matches: 3. From germline, CDR1 is SGHDN and CDR2 FVKESK. The receptor's source is a man aged 60 to 69 with renal cell carcinoma. The sample was blood, taken from a patient whose treatment included radiotherapy and nephrectomy. The V and J genes are TRBV14 and TRBJ2-3; TRBD2 matches 12 bases. CDR3: CASSHGLAGLTDTQYF. In DNA, the CDR3 is TGTGCCAGCAGCCACGGACTAGCGGGACTCACAGATACGCAGTATTTT. Variable domain in full (rest from reference TRBV14 and TRBJ2-3): EAGVTQFPSHSVIEKGQTVTLRCDPISGHDNLYWYRRVMGKEIKFLLHFVKESKQDESGMPNNRFLAERTGGTYSTLKVQPAELEDSGVYFCASSHGLAGLTDTQYFGPGTRLTVL.